Following are 32 T cell receptor beta chains from one sample sequenced in a study of shared clonotypes between healthy human individuals. Assay used: immunoSEQ multiplex PCR; TCRdb lists only in-frame clones, some missing. The repertoire holds over a million clones, approximately 98% seen once, with approximately 0.45% in the top ten. Sequencing input: naive CD4+ T cells sorted from blood. Documented subset: CD45RA+ positively selected. The receptors shown here come from a man aged 30 to 39 in good health.

The V call is TRBV10-3, the J call TRBJ1-4, with 7 bases identical to TRBD1. From germline, CDR1 is ENHRY and CDR2 SYGVKD. This CDR3 has 16 amino acids. After removal of 0 bases from V and 5 bases from J, the junction contained 6 bases not matched to a gene. The CDR3: CAISESGQVRNEKLFF. CDR3 sequence (DNA): TGTGCCATCAGTGAGTCCGGACAGGTTAGGAATGAAAAACTGTTTTTT.

This clone appeared a single time. The rearrangement links TRBV27 to TRBJ2-7; D call uncertain. CDR1 and CDR2 from the germline V gene are MNHEY and SMNVEV (reference sequence). V shed 7 bases and J shed 13 bases, with 14 bases lying between them. The length of the CDR3 is 10 residues. The CDR3 region is CASTGDAQYF. As DNA, the CDR3 is TGTGCCAGCACAGGCGACGCTCAATACTTC.

CDR3 sequence reads: CASSLFRNTGELFF. For the CDR3, the DNA is TGTGCCAGCAGCTTATTCAGGAACACCGGGGAGCTGTTTTTT. The V call is TRBV7-2, the J call TRBJ2-2, with D hard to call. The V end lost 2 bases, the J end lost 1 base, and 5 bases lay between the germline ends. CDR3 length equals 14 residues. Per germline, CDR1 SGHTA and CDR2 FQGNSA.

The J gene is TRBJ1-4, the V gene TRBV18; 8 bases are a match to TRBD1. Per germline, CDR1 KGHSH and CDR2 LQKENI. The CDR3 has 17 amino acids. V lost 5 bases and J lost 6; bases outside the gene matches: 14. CDR3: CASSEWTGSMGDEKLFF. DNA of the CDR3: TGTGCCAGCTCAGAGTGGACAGGGTCGATGGGTGATGAAAAACTGTTTTTT.

The chain is built from TRBV9 and TRBJ1-5, with TRBD1 as a possible D gene (5 bases). The V end was cut by 0 bases, the J end by 5 bases, with 12 bases between. The germline gives CDR1 SGDLS, CDR2 YYNGEE. The CDR3 runs to 15 residues. CDR3 loop: CASSVEGTPYQPQHF. The CDR3 region has the DNA TGTGCCAGCAGCGTAGAAGGGACGCCTTATCAGCCCCAGCATTTT.

This rearrangement joins TRBV5-1 to TRBJ2-3; 13 bases align to TRBD2. There are 18 residues in the CDR3. Germline V gives CDR1 SGHRS, CDR2 YFSETQ. Trimming at V came to 1 base and at J to 0 bases, leaving 5 bases not matched to a gene. This CDR3 is CASSLFTGLAGSTDTQYF. DNA of the CDR3: TGCGCCAGCAGCTTGTTTACGGGACTAGCGGGGAGCACAGATACGCAGTATTTT. Filled out from reference TRBV5-1 and TRBJ2-3, the complete variable domain reads KAGVTQTPRYLIKTRGQQVTLSCSPISGHRSVSWYQQTPGQGLQFLFEYFSETQRNKGNFPGRFSGRQFSNSRSEMNVSTLELGDSALYLCASSLFTGLAGSTDTQYFGPGTRLTVL.

This sequence joins TRBV4-1 and TRBJ1-2, with D possibly being TRBD1 (5 bases). CDR1 and CDR2 from the germline V gene are MGHRA and YSYEKL. Trimming removed 1 base from V and 0 bases from J, with 15 bases in between. This CDR3 comprises 17 residues. This CDR3 is CASSQVLSGQANYGYTF. The DNA of the CDR3 is TGCGCCAGCAGCCAAGTTTTGTCCGGACAAGCTAACTATGGCTACACCTTC.

On this clone: The sample has other DNA sequences that encode this CDR3 too. The J gene is TRBJ2-7, the V gene TRBV2; D not certain. Germline V gene lookup returns CDR1 SNHLY and CDR2 FYNNEI. There are 10 residues in the CDR3. Trimming removed 3 bases from V and 5 bases from J, with 2 bases in between. CDR3 in amino acids: CASSDHEQYF. CDR3 bases: TGTGCCAGCAGTGATCACGAGCAGTACTTC.

The chain carries TRBV5-6 and TRBJ2-7; D is ambiguous. Germline V gene data show CDR1 as SGHDT and CDR2 as YYEEEE. V was cut by 2 bases and J by 7 bases, with 10 bases left in between. The CDR3 consists of 12 residues. The CDR3 sequence: CASSLRKLEQYF. CDR3 nucleotide sequence: TGTGCCAGCAGCTTAAGGAAACTTGAGCAGTACTTC.

On this clone: The same CDR3 arises from other DNA sequences in this sample as well. The chain recombines TRBV7-9 with TRBJ2-7; 9 nucleotides align to TRBD2. Per the germline V gene, CDR1 is SEHNR and CDR2 is FQNEAQ (reference sequence). J lost 0 bases, V lost 5 bases, and 5 bases had no gene match. The CDR3 consists of 15 residues. This CDR3 reads CASSPLAGSSYEQYF. In DNA, the CDR3 is TGTGCCAGCAGCCCCCTAGCGGGGAGCTCCTACGAGCAGTACTTC. Full variable domain (outside the CDR3, taken from reference TRBV7-9 and TRBJ2-7): DTGVSQNPRHKITKRGQNVTFRCDPISEHNRLYWYRQTLGQGPEFLTYFQNEAQLEKSRLLSDRFSAERPKGSFSTLEIQRTEQGDSAMYLCASSPLAGSSYEQYFGPGTRLTVT.

The chain couples TRBV5-1 to TRBJ2-1, with TRBD1 matching 7 bases. Per germline, CDR1 SGHRS and CDR2 YFSETQ. CDR3 size: 15 residues. The trim removed 0 bases at V and 5 bases at J, leaving 5 bases unmatched. In DNA, the CDR3 is TGCGCCAGCAGCTTGGAGGGGGCCGCCGACAATGAGCAGTTCTTC. This codes for CASSLEGAADNEQFF. The full variable domain, in which reference TRBV5-1 and TRBJ2-1 provide the parts outside the CDR3, is KAGVTQTPRYLIKTRGQQVTLSCSPISGHRSVSWYQQTPGQGLQFLFEYFSETQRNKGNFPGRFSGRQFSNSRSEMNVSTLELGDSALYLCASSLEGAADNEQFFGPGTRLTVL.

This clone was counted a single time. This chain uses TRBV6-5 with TRBJ2-2; 7 bases line up with TRBD2. The J segment lost 7 bases and the V segment lost 2 bases, leaving 10 bases of the junction unmatched. Germline CDR1 MNHEY, CDR2 SVGAGI. CDR3 length: 16 amino acids. The CDR3 loop is CASSYEGLSRGGELFF. The DNA of the CDR3 is TGTGCCAGCAGTTACGAGGGACTATCTCGCGGCGGGGAGCTGTTTTTT.

This clone was seen just once. The V call is TRBV5-1, the J call TRBJ2-5; 14 nucleotides agree with TRBD2. Per the germline V gene, CDR1 is SGHRS and CDR2 is YFSETQ. Unmatched junction bases numbered 7, after V lost 4 bases and J lost 2 bases. CDR3 length: 17 residues. DNA for the CDR3: TGCGCCAGCAGCACGGGACTAGCGGGAGTAACACAAGAGACCCAGTACTTC. This sequence encodes CASSTGLAGVTQETQYF.

The chain has TRBV9 and TRBJ2-2, with D hard to call. The CDR3 covers 14 residues. Germline CDR1 SGDLS, CDR2 YYNGEE. The germline V and J ends were trimmed by 2 bases and 3 bases, with 8 bases remaining between them. This CDR3 reads CASSVYGDTGELFF. In DNA, the CDR3 is TGTGCCAGCAGCGTTTATGGGGACACCGGGGAGCTGTTTTTT.

The chain is built from TRBV11-2 and TRBJ2-2; no clear D. Trimming left V 5 bases short and J 1 base short, with 14 bases between. The CDR3 spans 16 residues. From germline, CDR1 is SGHAT and CDR2 FQNNGV. CDR3 sequence: CASSVKGNWNTGELFF. The CDR3 region has the DNA TGTGCCAGCAGCGTCAAAGGGAATTGGAACACCGGGGAGCTGTTTTTT.

The V gene is TRBV5-4, the J gene TRBJ1-1; 7 bases map to TRBD1. Germline assignment: CDR1 SGHNT and CDR2 YYREEE (reference sequence). The CDR3 has 14 residues. Unmatched junction bases numbered 3, after V lost 3 bases and J lost 1 base. The CDR3 nucleotides read TGTGCCAGCAGCTCCTGGACAGGGAACACTGAAGCTTTCTTT. It codes for CASSSWTGNTEAFF.

This clone was picked up one time. The rearrangement joins TRBV6-5 to TRBJ2-7; no definite D call. The V end lost 7 bases, the J end lost 6 bases, and 10 bases lay between the germline ends. This CDR3 contains 11 residues. Germline values: CDR1 MNHEY, CDR2 SVGAGI. CDR3 amino acids: CASNRVGEQYF. CDR3 DNA: TGTGCCAGCAATCGGGTGGGCGAGCAGTACTTC.

The chain employs TRBV7-7 and TRBJ2-3; 16 bases line up with TRBD2. Germline V gene data show CDR1 as SSHAT and CDR2 as FNYEAQ (reference sequence). The CDR3 loop spans 16 amino acids. J gave up 5 bases and V 5 bases, and 4 bases lay outside the gene matches. CDR3 in amino acids: CASSQGTSGRGDTQYF. For the CDR3, the DNA is TGTGCCAGCAGCCAAGGGACTAGCGGGAGGGGAGATACGCAGTATTTT.

The chain couples TRBV19 to TRBJ2-1, with TRBD2 matching 9 bases. J lost 12 bases, V lost 6 bases, and 12 bases had no gene match. CDR1 is LNHDA and CDR2 is SQIVND in the germline V gene (reference sequence). The CDR3 length is 14 residues. CDR3 in amino acids: CASRGTSFRAGQFF. In DNA, the CDR3 is TGTGCCAGTAGAGGGACTAGCTTTAGGGCTGGGCAGTTCTTC.

This clone is a singleton in its sample. The genes are TRBV5-1 and TRBJ2-7; the match to TRBD2 covers 9 bases. J was trimmed by 2 bases and V by 0 bases; bases with no gene match: 6. The CDR3 contains 16 residues. The germline CDR1 and CDR2 sequences are SGHRS and YFSETQ. CDR3 DNA sequence: TGCGCCAGCAGCTTGGTGGGACTAGCATTCCCCTACGAGCAGTACTTC. Translation: CASSLVGLAFPYEQYF.

V is TRBV7-9 and J is TRBJ1-2, with 7 bases identical to TRBD1. The CDR3 runs 13 residues. CDR1 and CDR2 from the germline V gene are SEHNR and FQNEAQ (reference sequence). Trimming at V came to 4 bases and at J to 4 bases, leaving 3 bases not matched to a gene. CDR3 loop: CASSWDRSYGYTF. The CDR3 DNA reads TGTGCCAGCAGCTGGGACAGATCCTATGGCTACACCTTC.

The V gene is TRBV11-2, the J gene TRBJ2-2; 10 bases map to TRBD2. Germline V gene lookup returns CDR1 SGHAT and CDR2 FQNNGV. The CDR3 contains 17 residues. V shed 5 bases and J 5 bases; nucleotides not matched to a gene: 11. The CDR3 nucleotides read TGTGCCAGCAGCACATGGAGGACTAGCGGCCTGACCGGGGAGCTGTTTTTT. Translated, it gives CASSTWRTSGLTGELFF.

CDR3 sequence: CASSEAFRGRAPEGYTF. CDR3 bases: TGTGCCAGCAGTGAAGCCTTTCGGGGCAGGGCACCGGAGGGCTACACCTTC. The V gene is TRBV2, the J gene TRBJ1-2; possibly TRBD1 for D (5 bases). V was cut by 0 bases and J by 8 bases, with 22 bases left in between. The germline gives CDR1 SNHLY, CDR2 FYNNEI. This CDR3 contains 17 residues.

The rearrangement joins TRBV7-2 to TRBJ1-1; no firm D call. Germline V CDR1 and CDR2: SGHTA, FQGNSA. The CDR3 totals 14 residues. Trimming removed 1 base from V and 1 base from J, with 7 bases in between. The CDR3 nucleotides read TGTGCCAGCAGCTTAGATTGGGGGAACACTGAAGCTTTCTTT. Amino acid sequence: CASSLDWGNTEAFF.

The V gene is TRBV5-8, the J gene TRBJ1-3; D remains ambiguous. Between the trimmed V and J ends, which lost 3 bases and 0 bases, there was a span of 10 bases. Germline V gene lookup returns CDR1 SGHTS and CDR2 YDEGEE. This CDR3 has 15 amino acids. CDR3: CASSSGFASGNTIYF. CDR3 nucleotides: TGTGCCAGCAGCTCCGGTTTCGCCTCTGGAAACACCATATATTTT.

The chain joins TRBV5-8 to TRBJ1-1, with D possibly TRBD1 on 6 matching bases. Germline assignment: CDR1 SGHTS and CDR2 YDEGEE. The V end lost 5 bases, the J end lost 1 base, and 15 bases lay between the germline ends. The length of the CDR3 is 15 residues. This chain's CDR3 is CASSFYRDQNTEAFF. CDR3 in DNA: TGTGCCAGCAGTTTCTACAGGGACCAGAACACTGAAGCTTTCTTT.

The genes are TRBV2 and TRBJ1-1; the match to TRBD1 covers 9 bases. Germline values: CDR1 SNHLY, CDR2 FYNNEI. This CDR3 is 13 amino acids long. The V gene end was trimmed by 8 bases and the J gene end by 3 bases; junction bases not matched to a gene: 4. DNA for the CDR3: TGTGCCAGCCAGACAGGGGGTTACACTGAAGCTTTCTTT. It is translated as CASQTGGYTEAFF.

The V gene is TRBV6-1, the J gene TRBJ2-3, with D uncertain. This CDR3 has 11 residues. From germline, CDR1 is MNHNS and CDR2 SASEGT. The ends were cut back, 4 bases at V and 5 bases at J, with 4 bases in the middle. Written as DNA, the CDR3 is TGTGCCAGCAGTGGAGGAGATACGCAGTATTTT. This codes for CASSGGDTQYF.

The gene calls are TRBV5-4 and TRBJ2-5; 9 bases align to TRBD1. The CDR3 totals 15 residues. In germline, CDR1 is SGHNT, CDR2 YYREEE (reference sequence). The V and J ends lost 4 bases and 4 bases, in that order; junction bases with no gene match: 8. The CDR3 loop reads CASSRGQGTLETQYF. DNA for the CDR3: TGTGCCAGCAGCCGGGGACAGGGCACGTTAGAGACCCAGTACTTC.

The CDR3: CASSTRQGPTYEQYF. The CDR3 DNA reads as TGCGCCAGCAGCACCCGACAGGGCCCGACCTACGAGCAGTACTTC. This rearrangement joins TRBV5-1 to TRBJ2-7; 7 bases are a match to TRBD1. The ends lost 4 bases at V and 2 bases at J; junction bases unmatched: 9. Germline V gene data show CDR1 as SGHRS and CDR2 as YFSETQ. This CDR3 spans 15 amino acids.

The chain links TRBV14 to TRBJ2-1; D could derive from TRBD1 or TRBD2 (5 bases each). Trimming pared 9 bases from V and 5 bases from J, leaving 14 bases between. There are 13 residues in the CDR3. From germline, CDR1 is SGHDN and CDR2 FVKESK. The CDR3 DNA reads TGTGCCAGAACCTCACGGGGCCACAATGAGCAGTTCTTC. Its protein is CARTSRGHNEQFF.

In this sample, this clone turned up once. V usage is TRBV5-1 and J usage is TRBJ2-7; D could derive from TRBD1 or TRBD2 (6 bases each). CDR3 length: 16 amino acids. CDR1 SGHRS and CDR2 YFSETQ come from the germline V gene. V lost 3 bases to trimming and J lost 0 bases, with 16 bases between them. The DNA of the CDR3 is TGCGCCAGCAGCTGGGACGGGGGCTTTCTCTCCTACGAGCAGTACTTC. This encodes CASSWDGGFLSYEQYF. Based on the CDR3 plus reference TRBV5-1 and TRBJ2-7, the full variable domain is KAGVTQTPRYLIKTRGQQVTLSCSPISGHRSVSWYQQTPGQGLQFLFEYFSETQRNKGNFPGRFSGRQFSNSRSEMNVSTLELGDSALYLCASSWDGGFLSYEQYFGPGTRLTVT.